The entry below describes one T cell receptor beta chain. Its cognate antigen is unknown. This sample was taken from a study of shared clonotypes between healthy human individuals. This table comes from immunoSEQ multiplex PCR, and its TCRdb copy is limited to in-frame clones, with some not included. The sample holds 750,000 to 1,000,000 clones, around 92% seen once. Regarding the study as a whole: Naive subsets typically showed greater estimated richness than memory subsets. Several donors held about 5% of naive CD4 clonotypes in common.

CDR1 and CDR2 from the germline V gene are LGHNA and YNFKEQ. This CDR3 has 15 residues. V lost 4 bases to trimming and J lost 0 bases; unmatched junction nucleotides: 6. Terminally differentiated effector memory CD45RA+ cells were excluded from the naive CD8 cells, which were CD45RO-negative and positively selected for CCR7. The chain combines TRBV4-2 with TRBJ2-7, with TRBD2 matching over 7 bases. The specimen sequenced was naive CD8+ T cells sorted from blood. The TCR sequence derives from a man in his thirties or forties in good health. The CDR3 here is CASSPWGGSSYEQYF. For the CDR3, the DNA is TGTGCCAGCAGCCCATGGGGCGGGAGCTCCTACGAGCAGTACTTC.